This note documents a single T cell receptor beta chain sequence. TCRdb keeps only in-frame clones here, not all; method: immunoSEQ multiplex PCR. The sample lists about 2,100,000 clones; 90% to 95% were seen once. This record comes from a study of shared clonotypes between healthy human individuals. Naive CD8 cells lacked CD45RO, underwent positive selection for CCR7 and left out terminally differentiated effector memory CD45RA+ cells. Germline-derived CDR1 and CDR2 are LGHNA and YSLEER. The CDR3 is 13 residues long. This TCR was recovered from a man aged 18 to 35 in good health. Some clones in this sample may be carry-over from other donors' samples. This rearrangement joins TRBV4-3 to TRBJ2-5; 7 nucleotides agree with TRBD2. The J call may be in error: the DNA end matches TRBJ2-7 better. Source material: naive CD8+ T cells from PBMCs. This CDR3 is CASSPGLRYEQYF. The CDR3 DNA reads TGCGCCAGCAGCCCGGGACTACGCTACGAGCAGTACTTC.